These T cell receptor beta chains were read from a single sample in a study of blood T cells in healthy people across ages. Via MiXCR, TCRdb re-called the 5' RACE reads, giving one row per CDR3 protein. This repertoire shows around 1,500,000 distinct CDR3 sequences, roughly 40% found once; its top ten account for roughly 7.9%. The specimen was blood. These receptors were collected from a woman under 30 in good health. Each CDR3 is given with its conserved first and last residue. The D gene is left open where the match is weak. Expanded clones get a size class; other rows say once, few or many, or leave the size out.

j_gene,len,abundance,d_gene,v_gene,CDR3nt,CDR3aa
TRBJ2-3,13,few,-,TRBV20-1,TGCAGTGCCTCAGGAGGCGGGTCGGATACGCAGTATTTT,CSASGGGSDTQYF
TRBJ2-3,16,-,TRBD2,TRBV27,TGTGCCAGCAGTTCACTAGCGGGAGTTGATGTAGATACGCAGTATTTT,CASSSLAGVDVDTQYF
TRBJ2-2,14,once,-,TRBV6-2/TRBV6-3,TGTGCCAGCACGAGGGGGACGGCCACCGGGGAGCTGTTTTTT,CASTRGTATGELFF
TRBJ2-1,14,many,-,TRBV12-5,TGTGCTAGTGGTCTGGGGGGAGCGCAGAATGAGCAGTTCTTC,CASGLGGAQNEQFF
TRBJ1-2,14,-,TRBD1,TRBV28,TGTGCCAGCAGTTTCCAGACAGGGACCTATGGCTACACCTTC,CASSFQTGTYGYTF
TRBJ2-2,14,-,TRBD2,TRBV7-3,TGTGCCAGCAGCTACATAGCGGGGGCCGGGGAGCTGTTTTTT,CASSYIAGAGELFF
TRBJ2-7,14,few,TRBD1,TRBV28,TGTGCCAGCGTTAGACCGGGACAGGGGCACGAGCAGTACTTC,CASVRPGQGHEQYF
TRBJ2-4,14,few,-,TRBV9,TGTGCCAGCAGCGTCCCAGGGGTGGGAAACATTCAGTACTTC,CASSVPGVGNIQYF
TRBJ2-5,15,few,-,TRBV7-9,TGTGCCAGCAGCTTAGAGGGTACAGCTGGAAAGACCCAGTACTTC,CASSLEGTAGKTQYF
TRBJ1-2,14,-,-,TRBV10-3,TGTGCCATCAGTGATGGGACGTCGAGCTATGGCTACACCTTC,CAISDGTSSYGYTF
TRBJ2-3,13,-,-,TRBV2,TGTGCCAGCAGTGATAATTCGGGAGATACGCAGTATTTT,CASSDNSGDTQYF
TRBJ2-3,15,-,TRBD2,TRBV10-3,TGTGCCATCAGTGAGTTAGCTAGCGGAACAGATACGCAGTATTTT,CAISELASGTDTQYF
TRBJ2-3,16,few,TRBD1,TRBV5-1,TGCGCCAGCTCCCCCAACCGGGACAGGGACACAGATACGCAGTATTTT,CASSPNRDRDTDTQYF
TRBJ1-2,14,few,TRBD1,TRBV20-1,TGCAGTGCCCCGGACAGGGGGTATAACTATGGCTACACCTTC,CSAPDRGYNYGYTF
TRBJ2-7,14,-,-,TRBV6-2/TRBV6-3,TGTGCCAGCAGTTACATCCGGGGCTCCTACGAGCAGTACTTC,CASSYIRGSYEQYF
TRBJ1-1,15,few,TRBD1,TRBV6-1,TGTGCCAGCAAGCGGACAGGGCTCATGAACACTGAAGCTTTCTTT,CASKRTGLMNTEAFF
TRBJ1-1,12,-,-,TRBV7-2,TGTGCCAGCAGGTACACTGGACAGGAAGCTTTCTTT,CASRYTGQEAFF
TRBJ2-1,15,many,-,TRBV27,TGTGCCAGCAGTTTATCGATTCCCTCCTACAATGAGCAGTTCTTC,CASSLSIPSYNEQFF
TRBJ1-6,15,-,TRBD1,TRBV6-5,TGTGCCAGCAGAAGGGACAGAGAAGGGTTTTCACCCCTCCACTTT,CASRRDREGFSPLHF
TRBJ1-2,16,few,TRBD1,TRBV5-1,TGCGCCAGCAGCCACGGACAGGGGACCGCTAACTATGGCTACACCTTC,CASSHGQGTANYGYTF
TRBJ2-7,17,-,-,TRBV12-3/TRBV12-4,TGTGCCAGCAGTTTAGCGGGGCGGGGGCAGAGCCGTTACGAGCAGTACTTC,CASSLAGRGQSRYEQYF
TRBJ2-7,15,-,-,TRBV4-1,TGCGCCAGCAGCCAAGATTTTGAAGGGGCCTACGAGCAGTACTTC,CASSQDFEGAYEQYF
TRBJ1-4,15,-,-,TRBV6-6,TGTGCCAGCAGTTACCAGGACGGACGGAATGAAAAACTGTTTTTT,CASSYQDGRNEKLFF
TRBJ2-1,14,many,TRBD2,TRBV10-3,TGTGCCACCGCACTAGCGGGAGGCGACAATGAGCAGTTCTTC,CATALAGGDNEQFF
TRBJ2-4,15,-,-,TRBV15,TGTGCCACCAGCAGAGGGGGGGCCGTAAGTAACATTCAGTACTTC,CATSRGGAVSNIQYF
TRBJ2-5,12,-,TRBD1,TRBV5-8,TGTGCCAGCAGTCTTTGGCAGGGACAGAAGTACTTC,CASSLWQGQKYF
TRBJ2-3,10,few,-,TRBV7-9,TGTGCCAGCAGCTTAGAAAATCCGTATTTT,CASSLENPYF
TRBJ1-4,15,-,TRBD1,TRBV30,TGTGCCTGGACCGGGACAGGGTATCCGGGTGAAAAACTGTTTTTT,CAWTGTGYPGEKLFF
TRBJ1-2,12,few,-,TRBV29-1,TGCAGCGTTGGCCCGGGTGGCTATGGCTACACCTTC,CSVGPGGYGYTF
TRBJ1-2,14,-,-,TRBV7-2,TGTGCCAGCAGCTTAGGGTCAACGGACTATGGCTACACCTTC,CASSLGSTDYGYTF
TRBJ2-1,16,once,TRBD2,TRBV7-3,TGTGCCAGCAGCTTATCCAGCGGGGGGGCATTTAATGAGCAGTTCTTC,CASSLSSGGAFNEQFF
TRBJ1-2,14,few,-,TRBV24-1,TGTGCCACCAGTGATTCCCGGGCCTCAAGCGGCTACACCTTC,CATSDSRASSGYTF
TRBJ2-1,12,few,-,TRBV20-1,TGCAGTGCTAGAGGCGGGACTGATGAGCAGTTCTTC,CSARGGTDEQFF
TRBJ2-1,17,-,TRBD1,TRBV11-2,TGTGCCAGCAGCTTCTACGGACAGGGGAGCTCCTACAATGAGCAGTTCTTC,CASSFYGQGSSYNEQFF
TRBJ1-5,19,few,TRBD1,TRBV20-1,TGCAGTGCTAGAGATCGGAATGGAGGGACAGGGGTTAGCAATCAGCCCCAGCATTTT,CSARDRNGGTGVSNQPQHF
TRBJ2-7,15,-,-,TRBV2,TGTGCCAGCAGATCCCAGGGTGCCCTCTCCGACGAGCAGTACTTC,CASRSQGALSDEQYF
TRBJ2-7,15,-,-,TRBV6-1,TGTGCCAGCAGTAATAGCGGATCGCTTCTATACGAGCAGTACTTC,CASSNSGSLLYEQYF
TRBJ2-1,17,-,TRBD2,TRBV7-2,TGTGCCAGCAGCCCAGGCGGGGGACTAGCGGGGGGCTATGAGCAGTTCTTC,CASSPGGGLAGGYEQFF
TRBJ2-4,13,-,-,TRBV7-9,TGTGCCAGCAGCCCCTTCGGCGGCAACATTCAGTACTTC,CASSPFGGNIQYF
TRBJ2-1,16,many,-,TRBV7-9,TGTGCCAGCAGCTTAGCGAGAATTGGGCTTGCCAATGAGCAGTTCTTC,CASSLARIGLANEQFF
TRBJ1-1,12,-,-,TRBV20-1,TGCAGTGCTAGAGATCCAGGGGCTGAAGCTTTCTTT,CSARDPGAEAFF
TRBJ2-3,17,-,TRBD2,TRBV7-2,TGTGCCAGCAGCTTAGGAGCGGGAAATCCTAGCACAGATACGCAGTATTTT,CASSLGAGNPSTDTQYF
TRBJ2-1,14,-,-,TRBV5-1,TGCGCCAGCAGCTTGTACCAGGGGATCGATGAGCAGTTCTTC,CASSLYQGIDEQFF
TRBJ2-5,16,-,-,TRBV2,TGTGCCAGCAGTGAATTTCGGCTAGCGAAACAAGAGACCCAGTACTTC,CASSEFRLAKQETQYF
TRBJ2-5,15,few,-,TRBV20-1,TGCAGTGCCCCCACCGCTCAAGGCCCCCAAGAGACCCAGTACTTC,CSAPTAQGPQETQYF
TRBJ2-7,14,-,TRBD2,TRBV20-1,TGCAGTGCAAGGACTAGCGGGAGTAAGTACGAGCAGTACTTC,CSARTSGSKYEQYF
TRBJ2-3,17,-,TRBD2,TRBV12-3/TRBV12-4,TGTGCCAGCAGTTTTTCTAGCGGGAGAAGAGGCACAGATACGCAGTATTTT,CASSFSSGRRGTDTQYF
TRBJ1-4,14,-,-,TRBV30,TGTGCCTGGAACCCGACAGCTACGACTGAAAAACTGTTTTTT,CAWNPTATTEKLFF
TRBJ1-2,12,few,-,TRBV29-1,TGCAGCGTTGAATCCTTGTTAGGGGGCTACACCTTC,CSVESLLGGYTF
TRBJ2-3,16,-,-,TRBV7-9,TGTGCCAGCAGCCCCCACCCGGGAGTGGGAACAGATACGCAGTATTTT,CASSPHPGVGTDTQYF
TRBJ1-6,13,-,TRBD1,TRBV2,TGTGCCAGTGAGACAGGGGGCCTGTTACCCCTCCACTTT,CASETGGLLPLHF
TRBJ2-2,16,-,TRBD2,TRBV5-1,TGCGCCAGCAGGTCGGGACTAGCGGGTAGCACCGGGGAGCTGTTTTTT,CASRSGLAGSTGELFF
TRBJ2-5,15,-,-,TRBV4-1,TGCGCCAGCAGCCAAGATAAGGGGTTCGCGGAGACCCAGTACTTC,CASSQDKGFAETQYF